The 20 T cell receptor beta chains listed next were all sequenced from one sample in a study of T cell responses to AZD1222 COVID-19 vaccine. Repertoires were generated with immunoSEQ multiplex PCR, while TCRdb's copy carries only in-frame clones and drops some. Of roughly 270,000 clones in the sample, around 93% were seen once. This material consisted of peripheral blood, taken 28 days after the second AZD1222 dose. These receptors were obtained from an adult who received the AZD1222 COVID-19 vaccine.

The chain uses TRBV27 and TRBJ1-3, with 9 bases that match TRBD1. The V and J ends lost 5 bases and 4 bases, in that order; junction bases with no gene match: 9. The germline gives CDR1 MNHEY, CDR2 SMNVEV (reference sequence). The CDR3 length is 16 residues. The CDR3 reads CASSPGQGRKGNTIYF. The DNA of the CDR3 is TGTGCCAGCAGTCCCGGACAGGGGCGAAAGGGAAACACCATATATTTT.

The chain recombines TRBV28 with TRBJ1-1; the D is unclear. Germline loops: CDR1 MDHEN, CDR2 SYDVKM. V was pared by 8 bases and J by 2 bases, with 12 bases between. The CDR3 spans 13 residues. Here the CDR3 DNA reads TGTGCCAGCGGAAGCTCAATCAACACTGAAGCTTTCTTT. Protein product: CASGSSINTEAFF.

The chain couples TRBV10-2 to TRBJ1-4; 8 bases are shared with TRBD1. This CDR3 region has 13 residues. Germline assignment: CDR1 WSHSY and CDR2 SAAADI. The J segment lost 7 bases and the V segment lost 8 bases, leaving 6 bases of the junction unmatched. In DNA form, the CDR3 reads TGCGCCAGCCGCGGGACAGGTGCTGAAAAACTGTTTTTT. Its translation: CASRGTGAEKLFF.

The gene calls are TRBV5-4 and TRBJ2-7, with 8 bases identical to TRBD1. This CDR3 region has 13 residues. Trimming at V came to 4 bases and at J to 3 bases, leaving 3 bases not matched to a gene. Looked up from germline, CDR1 is SGHNT and CDR2 is YYREEE (reference sequence). The CDR3 sequence: CASSHGTGYEQYF. DNA for the CDR3: TGTGCCAGCAGCCATGGGACAGGCTACGAGCAGTACTTC.

The chain recombines TRBV7-2 with TRBJ1-3; D ambiguous. The germline V gene encodes CDR1 SGHTA and CDR2 FQGNSA. CDR3 length: 14 residues. The germline V and J ends were trimmed by 6 bases and 1 base, with 10 bases remaining between them. Written as DNA, the CDR3 is TGTGCCAGCAGGTTCACGGGATCTGGAAACACCATATATTTT. Amino acids: CASRFTGSGNTIYF. The full variable domain, completed using reference TRBV7-2 and TRBJ1-3, is GAGVSQSPSNKVTEKGKDVELRCDPISGHTALYWYRQSLGQGLEFLIYFQGNSAPDKSGLPSDRFSAERTGGSVSTLTIQRTQQEDSAVYLCASRFTGSGNTIYFGEGSWLTVV.

The rearrangement uses TRBV20-1 and TRBJ1-2; D call uncertain. V shed 5 bases and J shed 4 bases, with 8 bases lying between them. Germline lookup yields CDR1 DFQATT and CDR2 SNEGSKA (reference sequence). The CDR3 loop spans 11 amino acids. In DNA form, the CDR3 reads TGCAGTGCTGGTGCTGGCTATGGCTACACCTTC. This translates into CSAGAGYGYTF.

The chain links TRBV11-2 to TRBJ2-7, with no clear D. The V gene lost 1 base and the J gene lost 0 bases, with 10 bases spanning the gap. CDR3 size: 15 residues. Germline V CDR1 and CDR2: SGHAT, FQNNGV. CDR3 in DNA: TGTGCCAGCAGCTTAGGGCAGGTCTCCTCCTACGAGCAGTACTTC. Translated, it gives CASSLGQVSSYEQYF.

The chain links TRBV29-1 to TRBJ1-1; TRBD1 aligns across 8 bases. V dropped 7 bases and J dropped 4; count of bases not matched to a gene: 8. This CDR3 has 13 amino acids. Germline V CDR1 and CDR2: SQVTM, ANQGSEA. The CDR3 coding sequence is TGCAGCGGGTCCGGGACAGGTTTCACTGAAGCTTTCTTT. This codes for CSGSGTGFTEAFF.

This clone was detected only once. The genes are TRBV3-1 (or the pseudogene TRBV3-2) and TRBJ2-5, with D maybe TRBD2 (5 bases). Trimming cost V 5 bases and J 4 bases, with 11 bases left between them. The CDR3 is 13 residues long. Germline-derived CDR1 and CDR2 are LGHDT and YNNKEL (reference sequence). This CDR3 reads CASSAYEGETQYF. The CDR3 DNA reads TGTGCCAGCAGCGCCTATGAGGGAGAGACCCAGTACTTC.

V gene TRBV7-2 combines with J gene TRBJ1-6; 7 bases are a match to TRBD1. V trimming: 4 bases; J trimming: 10 bases; junction bases outside the gene matches: 13. In germline, CDR1 is SGHTA, CDR2 FQGNSA. CDR3 length: 16 residues. The CDR3 loop is CASSSGGVRGGSPLHF. CDR3 in DNA: TGTGCCAGCAGCTCAGGGGGGGTCAGGGGTGGCTCACCCCTCCACTTT.

This clone was observed a single time. The V and J genes are TRBV27 and TRBJ2-7; 7 bases line up with TRBD1. The junction had 1 base not matched to a gene; V was cut back by 2 bases and J by 6 bases. The germline V gene has CDR1 MNHEY and CDR2 SMNVEV (reference sequence). This CDR3 spans 12 amino acids. DNA for the CDR3: TGTGCCAGCAGTTTAAGGGGGCGCGAGCAGTACTTC. Protein product: CASSLRGREQYF.

The rearrangement links TRBV28 to TRBJ2-1; D unclear. CDR1 is MDHEN, CDR2 SYDVKM, per germline. This CDR3 has 14 amino acids. V lost 7 bases, J lost 12 bases, and 22 bases lay in between. The CDR3 here is CASIPISRPAGQFF. Here the CDR3 DNA reads TGTGCCAGCATTCCCATTTCGAGACCCGCCGGGCAGTTCTTC.

V gene TRBV13 combines with J gene TRBJ2-5; 7 bases align to TRBD1. V dropped 5 bases and J dropped 4; count of bases not matched to a gene: 4. There are 13 residues in the CDR3. In germline, CDR1 is PRHDT, CDR2 FYEKMQ (reference sequence). The CDR3 region is CASSQDRLETQYF. The DNA for the CDR3 is TGTGCCAGCAGCCAGGACAGGCTAGAGACCCAGTACTTC.

V is TRBV5-5 and J is TRBJ2-1; 9 bases match TRBD1. Germline CDR1 is SGHKS and CDR2 is YYEKEE (reference sequence). The CDR3 is 15 residues long. The J segment lost 5 bases and the V segment lost 0 bases, leaving 3 bases of the junction unmatched. The CDR3, as DNA: TGTGCCAGCAGCTTGGGACAGGGGGAGAACAATGAGCAGTTCTTC. It codes for CASSLGQGENNEQFF.

The chain links TRBV19 to TRBJ1-2; 9 nucleotides line up with TRBD1. The J segment lost 3 bases and the V segment lost 5 bases, leaving 4 bases of the junction unmatched. Germline CDR1 and CDR2: LNHDA and SQIVND (reference sequence). This CDR3 is built from 14 residues. CDR3 DNA sequence: TGTGCCAGTAGTCCGGACAGGGGTGACTATGGCTACACCTTC. As protein: CASSPDRGDYGYTF.

The chain employs TRBV2 and TRBJ1-2, with D unclear. Trimming took off 6 bases at V and 2 bases at J, with 10 bases between the two ends. Germline V lookup: CDR1 SNHLY, CDR2 FYNNEI. The CDR3 totals 13 residues. CDR3 in DNA: TGTGCCAGCAGAAACGGACGAAACTATGGCTACACCTTC. Protein product: CASRNGRNYGYTF.

The chain carries TRBV19 and TRBJ2-5, with D possibly being TRBD2 (5 bases). Germline CDR1 LNHDA, CDR2 SQIVND (reference sequence). V was trimmed by 9 bases and J by 0 bases, leaving 14 bases between them. The CDR3 runs to 14 residues. The CDR3, as DNA: TGTGCCAGACCCACCGAGGGTTACCAAGAGACCCAGTACTTC. Translation gives CARPTEGYQETQYF.

V and J are TRBV5-1 and TRBJ2-1; the D gene could be TRBD1 or TRBD2 (5 bases each). CDR3 length: 14 amino acids. Trimming pared 5 bases from V and 2 bases from J, leaving 11 bases between. Germline V lookup: CDR1 SGHRS, CDR2 YFSETQ. The CDR3 sequence: CASSHPGPYNEQFF. The CDR3 coding sequence is TGCGCCAGCAGTCACCCGGGACCCTACAATGAGCAGTTCTTC.

The gene calls are TRBV28 and TRBJ2-7, with TRBD1 matching over 7 bases. The germline gives CDR1 MDHEN, CDR2 SYDVKM. V lost 3 bases, J lost 5 bases, and 13 bases stayed unmatched. The CDR3 has 16 residues. The CDR3, as DNA: TGTGCCAGCAGTTTCGTCAAGGGGGCGCGAAGGGACGAGCAGTACTTC. Translated: CASSFVKGARRDEQYF.

This chain uses TRBV3-1 (or the pseudogene TRBV3-2) with TRBJ2-7; unclear D gene. V was clipped by 0 bases and J by 3 bases, with 6 bases between them. The CDR3 runs to 13 residues. CDR1 and CDR2 (germline): LGHDT, YNNKEL (reference sequence). The DNA for the CDR3 is TGTGCCAGCAGCCAAGAGGTTCACTACGAGCAGTACTTC. Translated, it gives CASSQEVHYEQYF.